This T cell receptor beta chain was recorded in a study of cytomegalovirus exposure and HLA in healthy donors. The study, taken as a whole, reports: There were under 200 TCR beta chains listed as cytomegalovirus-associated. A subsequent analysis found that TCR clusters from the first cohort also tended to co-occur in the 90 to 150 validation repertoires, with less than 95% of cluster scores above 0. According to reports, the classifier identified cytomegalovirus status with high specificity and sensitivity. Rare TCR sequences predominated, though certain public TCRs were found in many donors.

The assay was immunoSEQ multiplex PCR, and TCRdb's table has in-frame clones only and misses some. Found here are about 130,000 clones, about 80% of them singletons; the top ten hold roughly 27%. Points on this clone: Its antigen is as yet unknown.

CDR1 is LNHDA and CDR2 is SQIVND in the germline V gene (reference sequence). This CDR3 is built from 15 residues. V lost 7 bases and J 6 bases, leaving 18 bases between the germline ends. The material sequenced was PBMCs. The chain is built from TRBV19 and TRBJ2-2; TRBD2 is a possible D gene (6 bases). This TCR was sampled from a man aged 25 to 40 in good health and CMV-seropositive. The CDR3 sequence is CASTLGLQVPGELFF. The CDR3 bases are TGTGCCAGTACCTTGGGACTCCAGGTGCCCGGGGAGCTGTTTTTT.